The T cell receptor (beta chain) under discussion was sequenced for a study of OX40 agonist ivuxolimab in advanced cancers. Study-wide points: There were, on average, more expanded clones in CD8+ T cells than in CD4+. At doses 0.1 to 3.0 mg/kg, CD4+ and CD8+ clones expanded.

Notes on this clone: Its target is unknown.

The repertoire was sequenced with immunoSEQ multiplex PCR; TCRdb's copy has only in-frame clones and lacks some. Here the sample spans about 68,000 clones, over 65% being singletons. V trimming: 7 bases; J trimming: 3 bases; junction bases outside the gene matches: 8. This CDR3 is 15 amino acids long. Germline loops: CDR1 MNHEY, CDR2 SVGAGI. This TCR was recovered from an adult with an advanced solid tumor such as melanoma, head and neck, liver or kidney cancer. This material consisted of CD4+ or CD8+ T cells sorted from blood, taken in a trial of the OX40 agonist ivuxolimab. The chain combines TRBV6-5 with TRBJ1-1; 10 bases are a match to TRBD1. CDR3 DNA: TGTGCCAGCACCCCGGGACAGGGGTGGCACACTGAAGCTTTCTTT. Translated, it gives CASTPGQGWHTEAFF.